This T cell receptor (beta chain) was captured in a study of T-cell reconstitution after alpha-beta-depleted transplantation in children. V lost 6 bases and J lost 2, with 11 bases in between. Per the germline V gene, CDR1 is MNHEY and CDR2 is SMNVEV (reference sequence). This CDR3 is built from 13 residues. In its sample, this clonotype was seen a few times. As it was prepared, the TCRbeta library received unique molecular identifiers. TCRdb re-called the PCR reads through MiXCR, storing one row per CDR3 protein. The sample includes some 550,000 distinct CDR3 sequences, about 17% of them seen just once.

The source is a human donor who donated a stem cell graft to a child with acute lymphoblastic leukemia. This material consisted of PBMCs from the stem cell graft donor, taken from the stem cell graft. The V and J genes are TRBV27 and TRBJ2-7, with D possibly matching TRBD1 (5 bases). In DNA form, the CDR3 reads TGTGCCAGCAGAGGTGTAGGGGCCTACGAGCAGTACTTC. It encodes CASRGVGAYEQYF.